The entry below describes one T cell receptor beta chain. What it binds is not known. This record comes from a study of PD-1 blockade in classical Hodgkin lymphoma. The CDR3 extends over 15 amino acids. V dropped 8 bases and J dropped 2; count of bases not matched to a gene: 13. In germline, CDR1 is SGHRS, CDR2 YFSETQ. TCRdb's table, derived via immunoSEQ multiplex PCR, lists solely in-frame clones and lacks some. The top ten clones hold about 7% of a sample with about 20,000 clones, roughly 80% of them seen once. Study-wide points: Significant TCR diversity gains by C4D1 occurred in CD4+ but not CD8+ cells.

Documented time point: cycle 4 day 1 (C4D1), after more than five weeks of nivolumab. Each of the patients experienced relapse following autologous stem cell transplantation, and their brentuximab vedotin exposure differed. PBMCs were thawed, and CD8+ T cells were then isolated from them by magnetic negative selection. The specimen comprised CD8+ T cells from blood, sampled before the fourth cycle of nivolumab. The sequence was obtained from a human donor with classical Hodgkin lymphoma. The chain links TRBV5-1 to TRBJ2-7, with 7 positions matching TRBD1. The CDR3 DNA follows: TGCGCCAGAGTCACCAGAAAAGACAGGGCCTACGAGCAGTACTTC. Residues: CARVTRKDRAYEQYF.